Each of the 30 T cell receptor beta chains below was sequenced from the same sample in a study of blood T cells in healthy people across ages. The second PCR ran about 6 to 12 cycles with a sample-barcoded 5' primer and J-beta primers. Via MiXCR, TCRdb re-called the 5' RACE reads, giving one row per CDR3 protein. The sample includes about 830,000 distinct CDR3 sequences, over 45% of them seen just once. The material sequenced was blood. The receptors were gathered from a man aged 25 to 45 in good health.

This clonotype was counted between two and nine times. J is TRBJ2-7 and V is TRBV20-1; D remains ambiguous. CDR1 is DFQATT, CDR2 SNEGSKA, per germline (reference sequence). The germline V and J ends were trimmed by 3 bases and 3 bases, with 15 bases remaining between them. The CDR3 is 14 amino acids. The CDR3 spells CSARSPLGGYEQYF. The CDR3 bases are TGCAGTGCTAGGTCCCCGCTAGGTGGCTACGAGCAGTACTTC.

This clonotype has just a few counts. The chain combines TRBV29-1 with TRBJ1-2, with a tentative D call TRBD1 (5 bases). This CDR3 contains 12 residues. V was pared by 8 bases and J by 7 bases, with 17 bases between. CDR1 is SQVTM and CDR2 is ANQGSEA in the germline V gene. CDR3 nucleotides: TGCAGCCTGGGGACTCCCTTCGGTGGCTACACCTTC. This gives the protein CSLGTPFGGYTF.

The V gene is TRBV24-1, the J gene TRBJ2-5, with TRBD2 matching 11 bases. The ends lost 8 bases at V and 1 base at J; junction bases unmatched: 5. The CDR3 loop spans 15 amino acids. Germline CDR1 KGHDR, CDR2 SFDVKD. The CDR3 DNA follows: TGTGCCACCATGGGTAGCGGGAGGGCCCAAGAGACCCAGTACTTC. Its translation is CATMGSGRAQETQYF.

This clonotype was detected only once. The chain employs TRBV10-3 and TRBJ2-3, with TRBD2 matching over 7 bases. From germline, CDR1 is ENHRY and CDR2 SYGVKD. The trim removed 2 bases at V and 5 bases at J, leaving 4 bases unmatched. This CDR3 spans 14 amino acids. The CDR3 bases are TGTGCCATCAGTGAGAGCGGGGCGGGAGATACGCAGTATTTT. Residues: CAISESGAGDTQYF.

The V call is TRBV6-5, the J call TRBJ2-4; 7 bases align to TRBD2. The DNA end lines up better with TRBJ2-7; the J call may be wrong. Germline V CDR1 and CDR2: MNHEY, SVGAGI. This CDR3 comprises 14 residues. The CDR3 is CASSYFGLVSEQYF. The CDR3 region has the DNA TGTGCCAGCAGTTACTTTGGACTAGTCTCCGAGCAGTACTTC.

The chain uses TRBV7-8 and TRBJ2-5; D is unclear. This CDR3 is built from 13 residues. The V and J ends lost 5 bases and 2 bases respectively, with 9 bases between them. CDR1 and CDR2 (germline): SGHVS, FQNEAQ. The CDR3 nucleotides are TGTGCCAGCAGCGTTGACAAACAAGAGACCCAGTACTTC. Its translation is CASSVDKQETQYF.

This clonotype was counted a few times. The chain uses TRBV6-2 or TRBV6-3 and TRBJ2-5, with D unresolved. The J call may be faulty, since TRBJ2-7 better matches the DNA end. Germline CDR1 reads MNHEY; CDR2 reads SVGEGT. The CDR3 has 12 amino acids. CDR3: CASSYDQDEQYF. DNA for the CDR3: TGTGCCAGCAGTTACGACCAGGACGAGCAGTACTTC.

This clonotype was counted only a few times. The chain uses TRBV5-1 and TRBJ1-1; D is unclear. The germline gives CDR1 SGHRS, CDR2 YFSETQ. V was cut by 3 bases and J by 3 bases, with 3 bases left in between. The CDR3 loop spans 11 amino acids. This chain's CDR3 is CASSSDTEAFF. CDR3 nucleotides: TGCGCCAGCAGCTCTGACACTGAAGCTTTCTTT.

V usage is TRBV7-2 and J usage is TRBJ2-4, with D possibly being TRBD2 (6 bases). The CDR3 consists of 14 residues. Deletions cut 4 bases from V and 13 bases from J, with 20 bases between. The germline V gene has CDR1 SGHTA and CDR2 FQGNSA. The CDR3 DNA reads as TGTGCCAGCAGCTCAGGGACTCTCCGGGGTGAGCAGTACTTC. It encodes CASSSGTLRGEQYF.

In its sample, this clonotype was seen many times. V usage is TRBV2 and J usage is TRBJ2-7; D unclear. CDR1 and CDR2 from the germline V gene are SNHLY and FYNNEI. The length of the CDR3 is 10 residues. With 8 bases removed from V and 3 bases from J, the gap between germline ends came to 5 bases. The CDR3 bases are TGTGCCAGCGGGGTCTACGAGCAGTACTTC. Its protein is CASGVYEQYF.

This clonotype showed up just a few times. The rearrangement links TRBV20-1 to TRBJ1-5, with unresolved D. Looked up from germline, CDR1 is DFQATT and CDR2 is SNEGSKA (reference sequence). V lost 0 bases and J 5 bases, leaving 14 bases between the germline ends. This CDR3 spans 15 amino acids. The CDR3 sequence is CSARDHGSGDQPQHF. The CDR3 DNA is TGCAGTGCTAGAGATCACGGCTCGGGCGATCAGCCCCAGCATTTT.

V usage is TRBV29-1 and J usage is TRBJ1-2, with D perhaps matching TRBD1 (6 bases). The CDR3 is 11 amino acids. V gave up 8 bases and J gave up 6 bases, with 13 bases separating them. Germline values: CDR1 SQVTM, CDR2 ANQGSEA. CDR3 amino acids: CSSGGPDGYTF. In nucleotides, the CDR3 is TGCAGCTCCGGGGGGCCGGATGGCTACACCTTC.

The CDR3 nucleotides read TGTGCCACCAGACGGCAGCTTCTGGATACGCAGTATTTT. This translates into CATRRQLLDTQYF. The chain has TRBV15 and TRBJ2-3; D remains unclear. Per the germline V gene, CDR1 is LNHNV and CDR2 is YYDKDF (reference sequence). Trimming removed 6 bases at V and 6 bases at J, with 13 bases between. This CDR3 has 13 residues.

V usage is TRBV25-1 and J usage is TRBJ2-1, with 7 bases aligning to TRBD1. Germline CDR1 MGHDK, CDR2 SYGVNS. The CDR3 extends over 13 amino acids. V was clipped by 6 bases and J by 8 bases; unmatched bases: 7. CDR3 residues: CASRDRISDEQFF. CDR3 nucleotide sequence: TGTGCCAGCAGGGACAGGATATCGGATGAGCAGTTCTTC.

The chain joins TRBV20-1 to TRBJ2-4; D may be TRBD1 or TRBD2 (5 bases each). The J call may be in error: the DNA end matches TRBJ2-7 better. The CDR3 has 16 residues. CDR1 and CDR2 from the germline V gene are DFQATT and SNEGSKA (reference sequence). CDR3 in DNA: TGCAGTGCTAGAGATATCGAGCGTGAGGGACCCTACGAGCAGTACTTC. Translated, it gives CSARDIEREGPYEQYF.

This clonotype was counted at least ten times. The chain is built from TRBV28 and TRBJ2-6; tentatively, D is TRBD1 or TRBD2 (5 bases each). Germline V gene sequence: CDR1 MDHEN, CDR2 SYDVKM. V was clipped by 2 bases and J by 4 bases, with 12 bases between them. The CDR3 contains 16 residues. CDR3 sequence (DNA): TGTGCCAGCAGTTTACTCGACGGGGACGGGGCCAACGTCCTGACTTTC. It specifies CASSLLDGDGANVLTF. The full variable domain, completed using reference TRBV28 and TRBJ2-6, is DVKVTQSSRYLVKRTGEKVFLECVQDMDHENMFWYRQDPGLGLRLIYFSYDVKMKEKGDIPEGYSVSREKKERFSLILESASTNQTSMYLCASSLLDGDGANVLTFGAGSRLTVL.

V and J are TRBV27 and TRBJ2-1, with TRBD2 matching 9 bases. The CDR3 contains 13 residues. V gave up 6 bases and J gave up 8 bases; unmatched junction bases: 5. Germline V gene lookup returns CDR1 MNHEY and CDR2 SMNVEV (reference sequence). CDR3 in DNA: TGTGCCAGCAGGCAGGGACTAGCCTATGAGCAGTTCTTC. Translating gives CASRQGLAYEQFF.

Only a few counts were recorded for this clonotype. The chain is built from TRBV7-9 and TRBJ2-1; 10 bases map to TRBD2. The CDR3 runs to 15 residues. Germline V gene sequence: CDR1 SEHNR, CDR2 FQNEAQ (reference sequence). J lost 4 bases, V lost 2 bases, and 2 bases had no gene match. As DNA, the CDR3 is TGTGCCAGCAGCTTAACTAGCGGGGCGTACAATGAGCAGTTCTTC. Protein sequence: CASSLTSGAYNEQFF.

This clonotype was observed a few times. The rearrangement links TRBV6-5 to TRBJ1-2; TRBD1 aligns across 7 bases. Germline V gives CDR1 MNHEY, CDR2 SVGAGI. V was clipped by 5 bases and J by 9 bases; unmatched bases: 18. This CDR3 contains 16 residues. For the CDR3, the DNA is TGTGCCAGCAGTGGCGACCCGGGACAGCGGGGCCGGAGCTACACCTTC. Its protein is CASSGDPGQRGRSYTF.

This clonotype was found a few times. Here the CDR3 DNA reads TGTGCCAGCGGAAACACTGAAGCTTTCTTT. Amino acid sequence: CASGNTEAFF. The chain joins TRBV12-3 or TRBV12-4 to TRBJ1-1; D is unresolved. This CDR3 spans 10 amino acids. V shed 8 bases and J shed 2 bases, with 3 bases lying between them.

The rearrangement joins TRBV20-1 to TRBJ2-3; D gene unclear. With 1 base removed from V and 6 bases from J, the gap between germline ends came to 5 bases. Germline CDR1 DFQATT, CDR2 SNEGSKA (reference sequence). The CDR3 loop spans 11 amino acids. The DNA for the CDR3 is TGCAGTGCTAGAGTAGTGGATACGCAGTATTTT. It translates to CSARVVDTQYF.

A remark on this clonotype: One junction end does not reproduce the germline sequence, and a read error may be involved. CDR3 region: CAVSGQGLAGVDTQYF. As DNA, the CDR3 is TGTGCCGTCAGTGGGCAGGGACTAGCGGGAGTAGATACGCAGTATTTT. V and J are TRBV10-3 and TRBJ2-3, with 14 nucleotides matching TRBD2. The V gene's germline CDR1 is ENHRY and CDR2 SYGVKD. The CDR3 covers 16 residues.

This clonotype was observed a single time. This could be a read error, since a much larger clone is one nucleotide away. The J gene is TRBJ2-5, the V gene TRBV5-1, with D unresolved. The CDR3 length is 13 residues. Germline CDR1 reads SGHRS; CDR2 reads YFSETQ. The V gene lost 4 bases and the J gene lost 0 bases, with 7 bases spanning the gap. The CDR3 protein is CASSRMYQETQYF. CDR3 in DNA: TGCGCCAGCAGCCGCATGTACCAAGAGACCCAGTACTTC.

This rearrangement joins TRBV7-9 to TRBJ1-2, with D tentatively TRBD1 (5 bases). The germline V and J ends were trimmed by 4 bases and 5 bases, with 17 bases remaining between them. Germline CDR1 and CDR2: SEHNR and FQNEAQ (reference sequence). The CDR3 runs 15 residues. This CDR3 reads CASSSGTSAWYGYTF. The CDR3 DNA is TGTGCCAGCAGCTCCGGGACGTCTGCTTGGTATGGCTACACCTTC.

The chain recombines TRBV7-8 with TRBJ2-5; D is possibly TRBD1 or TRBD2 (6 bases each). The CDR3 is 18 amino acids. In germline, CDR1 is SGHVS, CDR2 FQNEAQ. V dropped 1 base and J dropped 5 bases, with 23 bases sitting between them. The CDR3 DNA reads TGTGCCAGCAGCTTAGGAGAGGGACCTCGAGGGGGACTGGAGACCCAGTACTTC. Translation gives CASSLGEGPRGGLETQYF.

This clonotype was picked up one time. This CDR3 is CAIRRISGLAGGEQFF. The CDR3 nucleotides are TGTGCCATCAGGAGAATTTCGGGACTAGCGGGAGGTGAGCAGTTCTTC. This sequence joins TRBV10-3 and TRBJ2-1; 15 bases are shared with TRBD2. CDR3 length: 16 amino acids. Germline V gene data show CDR1 as ENHRY and CDR2 as SYGVKD. Trimming took 6 bases from V and 9 from J; bases not matched to a gene: 9.

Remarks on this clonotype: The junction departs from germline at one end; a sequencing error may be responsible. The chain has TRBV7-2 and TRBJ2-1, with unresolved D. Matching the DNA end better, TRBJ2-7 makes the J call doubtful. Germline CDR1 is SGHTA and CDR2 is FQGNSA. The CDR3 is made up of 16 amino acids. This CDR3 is CAGSLVASSSYNEQYF. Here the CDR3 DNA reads TGTGCCGGCAGCTTAGTCGCGTCCAGCTCCTACAATGAGCAGTACTTC.

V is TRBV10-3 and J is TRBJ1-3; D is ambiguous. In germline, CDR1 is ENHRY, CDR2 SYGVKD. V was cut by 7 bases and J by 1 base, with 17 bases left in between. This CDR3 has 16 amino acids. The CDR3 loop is CAIKIKEGRSGNTIYF. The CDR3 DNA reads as TGTGCCATCAAGATCAAGGAGGGTCGATCTGGAAACACCATATATTTT.

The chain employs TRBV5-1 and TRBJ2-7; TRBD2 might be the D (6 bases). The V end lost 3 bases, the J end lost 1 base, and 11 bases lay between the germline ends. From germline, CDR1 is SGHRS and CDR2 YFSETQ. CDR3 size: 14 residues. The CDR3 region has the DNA TGCGCCAGCAGCTGGGGACTGGGATCCTACGAGCAGTACTTC. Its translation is CASSWGLGSYEQYF.

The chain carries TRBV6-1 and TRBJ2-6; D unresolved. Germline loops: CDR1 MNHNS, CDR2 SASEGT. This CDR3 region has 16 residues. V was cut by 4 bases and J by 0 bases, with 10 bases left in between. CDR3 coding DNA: TGTGCCAGCAGTGGGTATCCTTTCTCTGGGGCCAACGTCCTGACTTTC. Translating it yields CASSGYPFSGANVLTF.